The rows below give T cell receptor beta chains drawn from one sample of a study of T cells in Graves' hyperthyroidism and ophthalmopathy. Each CDR3 protein gets one entry after TCRdb re-called the multiplex PCR reads with MiXCR. The data show 700,000 or so distinct CDR3 sequences, roughly 15% seen once. Material for sequencing was blood. The receptors were gathered from a young man with Graves' hyperthyroidism. Both conserved end residues are part of each CDR3. The D gene is left open where the match is weak. The size of a clone is reported for some rows only, either as once, few or many, or as a class for expanded clones.

V gene: TRBV9
J gene: TRBJ2-1
clone size: few
D gene: TRBD2
CDR3 protein: CASTVAGFPYNEQFF
CDR3 DNA: TGTGCCAGCACGGTAGCGGGGTTCCCCTACAATGAGCAGTTCTTC

V gene: TRBV5-1
J gene: TRBJ1-2
clone size: many
D gene: NA
CDR3 protein: CASSPGTVWGYTF
CDR3 DNA: TGCGCCAGCAGCCCAGGGACGGTCTGGGGCTACACCTTC

V gene: TRBV7-2
J gene: TRBJ2-7
clone size: many
D gene: NA
CDR3 protein: CASSTSTGFEQYF
CDR3 DNA: TGTGCCAGCAGCACCTCCACAGGGTTCGAGCAGTACTTC

V gene: TRBV5-4
J gene: TRBJ2-1
clone size: NA
D gene: NA
CDR3 protein: CASSLMADYNEQFF
CDR3 DNA: TGTGCCAGCAGCTTGATGGCAGACTACAATGAGCAGTTCTTC

V gene: TRBV11-2
J gene: TRBJ2-3
clone size: NA
D gene: NA
CDR3 protein: CASSYPGHSIGASTDTQYF
CDR3 DNA: TGTGCCAGCAGCTACCCGGGACATTCAATTGGAGCTAGCACAGATACGCAGTATTTT

V gene: TRBV18
J gene: TRBJ2-7
clone size: many
D gene: TRBD1
CDR3 protein: CASSPWGQGGSYEQYF
CDR3 DNA: TGTGCCAGCTCACCATGGGGACAGGGGGGTTCCTACGAGCAGTACTTC

V gene: TRBV5-1
J gene: TRBJ2-7
clone size: NA
D gene: TRBD1
CDR3 protein: CASSVGTAISYEQYF
CDR3 DNA: TGCGCCAGCAGCGTTGGGACAGCCATCTCCTACGAGCAGTACTTC

V gene: TRBV19
J gene: TRBJ2-5
clone size: few
D gene: NA
CDR3 protein: CASSTQVRETQYF
CDR3 DNA: TGTGCCAGTAGTACCCAGGTTAGGGAGACCCAGTACTTC

V gene: TRBV27
J gene: TRBJ1-1
clone size: many
D gene: NA
CDR3 protein: CASSLNRVTEAFF
CDR3 DNA: TGTGCCAGCAGTTTAAACAGGGTCACTGAAGCTTTCTTT

V gene: TRBV6-5
J gene: TRBJ2-5
clone size: many
D gene: TRBD2
CDR3 protein: CASRGPGLAAQETQYF
CDR3 DNA: TGTGCCAGCAGAGGGCCGGGACTAGCGGCCCAAGAGACCCAGTACTTC

V gene: TRBV11-3
J gene: TRBJ2-7
clone size: many
D gene: TRBD2
CDR3 protein: CASSRRLAGALSYEQYF
CDR3 DNA: TGTGCCAGCAGCCGAAGACTAGCGGGAGCCCTCTCCTACGAGCAGTACTTC

V gene: TRBV20-1
J gene: TRBJ2-5
clone size: NA
D gene: TRBD2
CDR3 protein: CSARDRLAGLEETQYF
CDR3 DNA: TGCAGTGCTAGAGATAGACTAGCGGGATTAGAGGAGACCCAGTACTTC

V gene: TRBV9
J gene: TRBJ2-5
clone size: NA
D gene: TRBD1
CDR3 protein: CASSSRQGSTQYF
CDR3 DNA: TGTGCCAGCAGCTCGAGACAGGGTTCGACCCAGTACTTC

V gene: TRBV2
J gene: TRBJ1-5
clone size: many
D gene: NA
CDR3 protein: CASSESFRDTYQPQHF
CDR3 DNA: TGTGCCAGCAGTGAGTCTTTCCGGGACACCTATCAGCCCCAGCATTTT

V gene: TRBV28
J gene: TRBJ1-5
clone size: NA
D gene: TRBD1
CDR3 protein: CASSLGQGALQPQHF
CDR3 DNA: TGTGCCAGCAGCCTTGGGCAGGGGGCGCTTCAGCCCCAGCATTTT

V gene: TRBV20-1
J gene: TRBJ2-7
clone size: many
D gene: TRBD2
CDR3 protein: CSARTSGNPYEQYF
CDR3 DNA: TGCAGTGCTCGGACTAGCGGGAACCCGTACGAGCAGTACTTC

V gene: TRBV19
J gene: TRBJ2-6
clone size: NA
D gene: NA
CDR3 protein: CASSSRAGRSWGANVLTF
CDR3 DNA: TGTGCCAGTAGTTCCAGGGCAGGGCGGTCCTGGGGGGCCAACGTCCTGACTTTC

V gene: TRBV6-1
J gene: TRBJ2-3
clone size: NA
D gene: NA
CDR3 protein: CASSVSRGFTDTQYF
CDR3 DNA: TGTGCCAGCAGTGTCTCTCGCGGATTCACAGATACGCAGTATTTT

V gene: TRBV20-1
J gene: TRBJ1-1
clone size: many
D gene: NA
CDR3 protein: CSASGDGGMNTEAFF
CDR3 DNA: TGCAGTGCTAGCGGCGACGGCGGTATGAACACTGAAGCTTTCTTT

V gene: TRBV20-1
J gene: TRBJ2-7
clone size: many
D gene: NA
CDR3 protein: CSARVRGEDYEQYF
CDR3 DNA: TGCAGTGCTAGAGTTAGGGGTGAAGACTACGAGCAGTACTTC

V gene: TRBV19
J gene: TRBJ2-4
clone size: NA
D gene: NA
CDR3 protein: CASSIIRNNVKNIQYF
CDR3 DNA: TGTGCCAGTAGTATCATTCGGAACAACGTCAAAAACATTCAGTACTTC

V gene: TRBV30
J gene: TRBJ2-7
clone size: many
D gene: NA
CDR3 protein: CAWSRTYEQYF
CDR3 DNA: TGTGCCTGGAGTAGAACCTACGAGCAGTACTTC

V gene: TRBV6-2/TRBV6-3
J gene: TRBJ2-4
clone size: few
D gene: NA
CDR3 protein: CASKRPVGAKNIQYF
CDR3 DNA: TGTGCCAGCAAGAGACCAGTTGGAGCCAAAAACATTCAGTACTTC

V gene: TRBV4-1
J gene: TRBJ2-7
clone size: NA
D gene: NA
CDR3 protein: CASSQVGQKFYEQYF
CDR3 DNA: TGCGCCAGCAGCCAAGTCGGACAGAAATTCTACGAGCAGTACTTC

V gene: TRBV3-1
J gene: TRBJ1-4
clone size: NA
D gene: NA
CDR3 protein: CASSHSGPEEKLFF
CDR3 DNA: TGTGCCAGCAGCCATTCAGGGCCGGAAGAAAAACTGTTTTTT

V gene: TRBV28
J gene: TRBJ2-7
clone size: many
D gene: TRBD1
CDR3 protein: CASDRGNYEQYF
CDR3 DNA: TGTGCCAGCGACAGGGGGAACTACGAGCAGTACTTC

V gene: TRBV19
J gene: TRBJ1-2
clone size: NA
D gene: TRBD1
CDR3 protein: CASSIGTGGWGYTF
CDR3 DNA: TGTGCCAGTAGTATAGGTACAGGGGGTTGGGGCTACACCTTC

V gene: TRBV4-3
J gene: TRBJ2-3
clone size: few
D gene: NA
CDR3 protein: CASSYGDGSDTQYF
CDR3 DNA: TGCGCCAGTAGCTATGGGGACGGGTCGGATACGCAGTATTTT

V gene: TRBV6-5
J gene: TRBJ2-5
clone size: NA
D gene: NA
CDR3 protein: CASSYSSGIQETQYF
CDR3 DNA: TGTGCCAGCAGTTATAGCAGCGGAATACAAGAGACCCAGTACTTC

V gene: TRBV7-9
J gene: TRBJ2-2
clone size: NA
D gene: NA
CDR3 protein: CASSFQYAQGEDTGELFF
CDR3 DNA: TGTGCCAGCAGCTTCCAATACGCCCAGGGGGAGGACACCGGGGAGCTGTTTTTT

V gene: TRBV12-3/TRBV12-4
J gene: TRBJ1-2
clone size: few
D gene: NA
CDR3 protein: CASTGGRDPFYGYTF
CDR3 DNA: TGTGCCAGCACGGGGGGGCGGGACCCCTTCTATGGCTACACCTTC

V gene: TRBV12-3/TRBV12-4
J gene: TRBJ1-1
clone size: few
D gene: NA
CDR3 protein: CASSLAIGNMNTEAFF
CDR3 DNA: TGTGCCAGCAGTTTAGCTATCGGGAACATGAACACTGAAGCTTTCTTT